Described below is a single T cell receptor beta chain sequence and its context. The data were produced by immunoSEQ multiplex PCR, yet TCRdb's version contains in-frame clones alone and is incomplete. The sample comprises just under 80,000 clones, around 84% of which are singletons, and less than 9.5% rests with the top ten. This record comes from a study of T cells in localized non-small cell lung cancer. This TCR came from a female donor at least 60 years old with stage I lung adenocarcinoma. The sequencing here drew on peripheral blood, taken before any cancer treatment.

CDR3 in amino acids: CASSISQGNEQFF. The CDR3 region has the DNA TGTGCCAGTAGTATTTCCCAGGGGAATGAGCAGTTCTTC. This rearrangement joins TRBV19 to TRBJ2-1; D is possibly TRBD1 (6 bases). Trimming left V 3 bases short and J 7 bases short, with 10 bases between. CDR1 and CDR2 (germline): LNHDA, SQIVND (reference sequence). This CDR3 region has 13 residues.